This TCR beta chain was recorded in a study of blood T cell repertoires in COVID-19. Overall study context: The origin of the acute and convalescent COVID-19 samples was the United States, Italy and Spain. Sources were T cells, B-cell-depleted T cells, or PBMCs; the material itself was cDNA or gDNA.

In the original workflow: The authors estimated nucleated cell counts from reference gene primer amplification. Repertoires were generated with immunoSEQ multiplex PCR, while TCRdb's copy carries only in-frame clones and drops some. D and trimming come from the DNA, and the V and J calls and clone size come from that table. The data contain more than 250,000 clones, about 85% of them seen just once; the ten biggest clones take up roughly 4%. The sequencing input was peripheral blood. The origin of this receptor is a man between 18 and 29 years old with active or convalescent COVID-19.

CDR3 nucleotides: TGTGCCAGCAGTTCAAGGCGGCCCGAGCTGTTTTTT. This translates into CASSSRRPELFF. The rearrangement uses TRBV27 and TRBJ2-2, with D hard to call. Germline CDR1 MNHEY, CDR2 SMNVEV (reference sequence). The ends were cut back, 4 bases at V and 11 bases at J, with 11 bases in the middle. This CDR3 is 12 amino acids long.